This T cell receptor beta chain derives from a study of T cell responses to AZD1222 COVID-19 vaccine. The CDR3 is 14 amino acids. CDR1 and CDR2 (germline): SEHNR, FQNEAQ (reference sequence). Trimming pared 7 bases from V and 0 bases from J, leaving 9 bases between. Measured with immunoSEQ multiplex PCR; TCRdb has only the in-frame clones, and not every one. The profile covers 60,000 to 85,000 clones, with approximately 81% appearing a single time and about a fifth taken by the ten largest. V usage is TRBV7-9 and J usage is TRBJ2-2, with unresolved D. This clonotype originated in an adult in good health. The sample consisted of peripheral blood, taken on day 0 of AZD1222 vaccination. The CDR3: CASNIGPNTGELFF. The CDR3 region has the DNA TGTGCCAGCAACATTGGACCGAACACCGGGGAGCTGTTTTTT. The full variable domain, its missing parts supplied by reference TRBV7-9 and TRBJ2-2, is DTGVSQNPRHKITKRGQNVTFRCDPISEHNRLYWYRQTLGQGPEFLTYFQNEAQLEKSRLLSDRFSAERPKGSFSTLEIQRTEQGDSAMYLCASNIGPNTGELFFGEGSRLTVL.